These T cell receptor beta chains were read from a single sample in a study of human T cells and chemical hapten exposure. TCRdb re-derived calls from the RACE reads in MiXCR, one entry per CDR3 protein. Counted here are around 65,000 distinct CDR3 sequences, about 5.7% occurring once; the ten biggest clones make up 3% to 4%. The sequenced sample consisted of whole blood. The receptors originated from a female donor in good health. Some clones in this sample may be carry-over from other donors' samples. Both conserved end residues are part of each CDR3. The order of the fields is V gene, J gene, D gene, clone size, CDR3 protein, CDR3 DNA. The D gene is left open where the match is weak. Clone size is given for some rows only: seen once, a few or many times, or a class if the clone is expanded.

v_gene: TRBV6-6
j_gene: TRBJ2-6
d_gene: -
abundance: few
CDR3aa: CASSDRQHSGANVLTF
CDR3nt: TGTGCCAGCAGTGACCGACAGCACTCTGGGGCCAACGTCCTGACTTTC

v_gene: TRBV29-1
j_gene: TRBJ2-3
d_gene: TRBD2
abundance: many
CDR3aa: CSVEISSGPDTQYF
CDR3nt: TGCAGCGTTGAAATTTCTAGCGGCCCAGATACGCAGTATTTT

v_gene: TRBV19
j_gene: TRBJ2-1
d_gene: TRBD1
abundance: few
CDR3aa: CASSPPRQGYNEQFF
CDR3nt: TGTGCCAGTAGTCCACCCAGACAGGGATACAATGAGCAGTTCTTC

v_gene: TRBV28
j_gene: TRBJ1-3
d_gene: -
abundance: many
CDR3aa: CASSFAGGSGNTIYF
CDR3nt: TGTGCCAGCAGTTTCGCAGGAGGCTCTGGAAACACCATATATTTT

v_gene: TRBV7-2
j_gene: TRBJ2-3
d_gene: -
abundance: many
CDR3aa: CASSLRDTQYF
CDR3nt: TGTGCCAGCAGCTTACGGGATACGCAGTATTTT

v_gene: TRBV5-1
j_gene: TRBJ2-5
d_gene: TRBD2
abundance: few
CDR3aa: CASSPGLAGAPGETQYF
CDR3nt: TGCGCCAGCAGCCCGGGACTAGCGGGAGCCCCAGGAGAGACCCAGTACTTC

v_gene: TRBV2
j_gene: TRBJ2-7
d_gene: -
abundance: few
CDR3aa: CASTTNQGYEQYF
CDR3nt: TGTGCCAGCACCACTAATCAGGGGTACGAGCAGTACTTC

v_gene: TRBV10-3
j_gene: TRBJ2-7
d_gene: -
abundance: many
CDR3aa: CAISESRLAGAYEQYF
CDR3nt: TGTGCCATCAGTGAAAGTCGGCTAGCAGGCGCCTACGAGCAGTACTTC

v_gene: TRBV29-1
j_gene: TRBJ1-1
d_gene: TRBD1
abundance: many
CDR3aa: CSVGGTGYTEAFF
CDR3nt: TGCAGCGTTGGTGGGACAGGTTATACTGAAGCTTTCTTT

v_gene: TRBV6-5
j_gene: TRBJ2-5
d_gene: -
abundance: many
CDR3aa: CASSPRWASQETQYF
CDR3nt: TGTGCCAGCAGTCCCCGGTGGGCGTCGCAAGAGACCCAGTACTTC

v_gene: TRBV20-1
j_gene: TRBJ2-3
d_gene: TRBD2
abundance: -
CDR3aa: CSARALAGTDTQYF
CDR3nt: TGCAGTGCTAGGGCACTAGCGGGAACAGATACGCAGTATTTT

v_gene: TRBV9
j_gene: TRBJ2-1
d_gene: -
abundance: many
CDR3aa: CASSPLGNNEQFF
CDR3nt: TGTGCCAGCAGCCCTCTAGGGAATAATGAGCAGTTCTTC

v_gene: TRBV2
j_gene: TRBJ2-3
d_gene: TRBD2
abundance: -
CDR3aa: CASRPYSGRNTDTQYF
CDR3nt: TGTGCCAGCAGGCCCTATAGCGGGAGAAACACAGATACGCAGTATTTT

v_gene: TRBV6-6
j_gene: TRBJ2-1
d_gene: -
abundance: few
CDR3aa: CASSYSSSTNEQFF
CDR3nt: TGTGCCAGCAGTTACTCATCTAGCACTAATGAGCAGTTCTTC

v_gene: TRBV20-1
j_gene: TRBJ2-5
d_gene: -
abundance: many
CDR3aa: CRLRGIQETQYF
CDR3nt: TGCAGGTTGAGAGGGATTCAAGAGACCCAGTACTTC

v_gene: TRBV27
j_gene: TRBJ1-2
d_gene: -
abundance: -
CDR3aa: CASSYTGHSNYGYTF
CDR3nt: TGTGCCAGCAGCTACACAGGTCATTCTAACTATGGCTACACCTTC

v_gene: TRBV20-1
j_gene: TRBJ1-1
d_gene: -
abundance: many
CDR3aa: CSARGGEWGTEAFF
CDR3nt: TGCAGTGCTAGAGGGGGGGAATGGGGCACTGAAGCTTTCTTT

v_gene: TRBV7-2
j_gene: TRBJ1-1
d_gene: -
abundance: many
CDR3aa: CASTRGRALNTEAFF
CDR3nt: TGTGCCAGCACCAGGGGAAGGGCCTTGAACACTGAAGCTTTCTTT

v_gene: TRBV12-3/TRBV12-4
j_gene: TRBJ1-2
d_gene: TRBD1
abundance: many
CDR3aa: CATLPRDREGYTF
CDR3nt: TGTGCCACCCTCCCCCGGGACAGGGAAGGCTACACCTTC

v_gene: TRBV6-5
j_gene: TRBJ2-4
d_gene: TRBD2
abundance: few
CDR3aa: CASRASGENIQYF
CDR3nt: TGTGCCAGCAGGGCTAGCGGTGAAAACATTCAGTACTTC

v_gene: TRBV4-1
j_gene: TRBJ2-1
d_gene: -
abundance: many
CDR3aa: CASSQLFRNNEQFF
CDR3nt: TGCGCCAGCAGCCAATTATTTAGAAACAATGAGCAGTTCTTC

v_gene: TRBV19
j_gene: TRBJ2-1
d_gene: -
abundance: many
CDR3aa: CASRQRAAYNEQFF
CDR3nt: TGTGCCAGTAGGCAGCGGGCGGCCTACAATGAGCAGTTCTTC

v_gene: TRBV4-1
j_gene: TRBJ2-2
d_gene: TRBD2
abundance: few
CDR3aa: CASSHGAGELSGELFF
CDR3nt: TGCGCCAGCAGCCACGGGGCGGGAGAGTTATCCGGGGAGCTGTTTTTT

v_gene: TRBV11-2
j_gene: TRBJ1-5
d_gene: TRBD1
abundance: many
CDR3aa: CASSLGRTGGTNQPQHF
CDR3nt: TGTGCCAGCAGCTTAGGAAGGACAGGGGGAACGAATCAGCCCCAGCATTTT

v_gene: TRBV28
j_gene: TRBJ1-1
d_gene: -
abundance: many
CDR3aa: CASSPGLSATEAFF
CDR3nt: TGTGCCAGCAGCCCGGGACTTTCTGCCACTGAAGCTTTCTTT

v_gene: TRBV12-3/TRBV12-4
j_gene: TRBJ2-3
d_gene: -
abundance: few
CDR3aa: CASRRTVDTQYF
CDR3nt: TGTGCCAGCAGAAGGACAGTAGATACGCAGTATTTT

v_gene: TRBV18
j_gene: TRBJ2-1
d_gene: TRBD1
abundance: many
CDR3aa: CASSPRDRAIYNEQFF
CDR3nt: TGTGCCAGCTCACCACGTGACAGGGCCATCTACAATGAGCAGTTCTTC

v_gene: TRBV6-5
j_gene: TRBJ2-2
d_gene: -
abundance: -
CDR3aa: CASRKQRQGGSLSGELFF
CDR3nt: TGTGCCAGCAGAAAACAACGACAGGGAGGTTCATTATCCGGGGAGCTGTTTTTT

v_gene: TRBV29-1
j_gene: TRBJ2-3
d_gene: -
abundance: many
CDR3aa: CSVESPGTDTQYF
CDR3nt: TGCAGCGTTGAGTCGCCCGGCACAGATACGCAGTATTTT

v_gene: TRBV5-4
j_gene: TRBJ2-3
d_gene: TRBD1
abundance: many
CDR3aa: CASSRGQTTDTQYF
CDR3nt: TGTGCCAGCAGCAGGGGACAGACAACAGATACGCAGTATTTT

v_gene: TRBV28
j_gene: TRBJ1-5
d_gene: -
abundance: many
CDR3aa: CASSRSWGSSNQPQHF
CDR3nt: TGTGCCAGCAGCCGTAGCTGGGGGTCTAGCAATCAGCCCCAGCATTTT

v_gene: TRBV6-1
j_gene: TRBJ1-1
d_gene: TRBD1
abundance: many
CDR3aa: CASIKTGGNTEAFF
CDR3nt: TGTGCCAGCATTAAGACAGGGGGGAACACTGAAGCTTTCTTT

v_gene: TRBV7-9
j_gene: TRBJ1-4
d_gene: TRBD1
abundance: -
CDR3aa: CASSQELGTGNEKLFF
CDR3nt: TGTGCCAGCAGCCAAGAGCTAGGGACAGGAAATGAAAAACTGTTTTTT

v_gene: TRBV20-1
j_gene: TRBJ2-4
d_gene: TRBD2
abundance: once
CDR3aa: CSVRTSSGRALNIQYF
CDR3nt: TGCAGTGTCCGGACTTCTAGCGGGAGGGCTTTAAACATTCAGTACTTC

v_gene: TRBV6-5
j_gene: TRBJ1-1
d_gene: TRBD1
abundance: few
CDR3aa: CASRPTGLNEAFF
CDR3nt: TGTGCCAGCAGACCGACAGGGCTCAATGAAGCTTTCTTT

v_gene: TRBV7-2
j_gene: TRBJ2-7
d_gene: TRBD2
abundance: few
CDR3aa: CASSYSSGGVEQYF
CDR3nt: TGTGCCAGCAGCTATTCTAGCGGAGGGGTCGAGCAGTACTTC

v_gene: TRBV29-1
j_gene: TRBJ1-2
d_gene: TRBD1
abundance: -
CDR3aa: CSVETGDRAPLYGYTF
CDR3nt: TGCAGCGTTGAAACGGGCGACAGGGCCCCCCTCTATGGCTACACCTTC

v_gene: TRBV4-3
j_gene: TRBJ2-1
d_gene: TRBD2
abundance: -
CDR3aa: CASSPGTSGGNEQFF
CDR3nt: TGCGCCAGCAGCCCCGGGACTAGCGGGGGAAATGAGCAGTTCTTC

v_gene: TRBV6-5
j_gene: TRBJ2-5
d_gene: TRBD2
abundance: many
CDR3aa: CASSTSGTSVEETQYF
CDR3nt: TGTGCCAGCAGTACCTCCGGGACTAGCGTAGAAGAGACCCAGTACTTC

v_gene: TRBV5-6
j_gene: TRBJ2-5
d_gene: TRBD1
abundance: many
CDR3aa: CASSSLRGTDQETQYF
CDR3nt: TGTGCCAGCAGTTCCTTGAGGGGGACAGACCAAGAGACCCAGTACTTC

v_gene: TRBV10-2
j_gene: TRBJ1-1
d_gene: -
abundance: many
CDR3aa: CASSESLVMNTEAFF
CDR3nt: TGCGCCAGCAGCGAGTCATTAGTTATGAACACTGAAGCTTTCTTT

v_gene: TRBV7-9
j_gene: TRBJ2-3
d_gene: -
abundance: -
CDR3aa: CASSPPPGGGTDTQYF
CDR3nt: TGTGCCAGCAGCCCCCCCCCCGGGGGAGGCACAGATACGCAGTATTTT

v_gene: TRBV6-5
j_gene: TRBJ1-5
d_gene: -
abundance: -
CDR3aa: CASSYQAAQPQHF
CDR3nt: TGTGCCAGCAGTTACCAGGCGGCTCAGCCCCAGCATTTT

v_gene: TRBV7-2
j_gene: TRBJ2-3
d_gene: -
abundance: few
CDR3aa: CASSRIRVLGTDTQYF
CDR3nt: TGTGCCAGCAGCCGAATCAGGGTTCTCGGCACAGATACGCAGTATTTT

v_gene: TRBV29-1
j_gene: TRBJ1-1
d_gene: -
abundance: -
CDR3aa: CSVVRGNTEAFF
CDR3nt: TGCAGCGTTGTACGAGGGAACACTGAAGCTTTCTTT

v_gene: TRBV7-6
j_gene: TRBJ2-6
d_gene: -
abundance: -
CDR3aa: CASSLSSFFPSGANVLTF
CDR3nt: TGTGCCAGCAGCCTTAGTAGCTTTTTCCCCTCTGGGGCCAACGTCCTGACTTTC

v_gene: TRBV7-6
j_gene: TRBJ2-3
d_gene: TRBD1
abundance: many
CDR3aa: CASSPRQGAASTDTQYF
CDR3nt: TGTGCCAGCAGCCCACGACAGGGGGCGGCGAGCACAGATACGCAGTATTTT

v_gene: TRBV7-2
j_gene: TRBJ1-3
d_gene: -
abundance: -
CDR3aa: CASSSLGGGCGNTIYF
CDR3nt: TGTGCCAGCAGCTCGCTCGGAGGGGGTTGCGGAAACACCATATATTTT

v_gene: TRBV4-2
j_gene: TRBJ1-2
d_gene: -
abundance: -
CDR3aa: CASRLPGDGYTF
CDR3nt: TGTGCCAGCAGATTGCCAGGGGACGGCTACACCTTC

v_gene: TRBV6-1
j_gene: TRBJ2-3
d_gene: TRBD2
abundance: many
CDR3aa: CASSEVRTSGRRADTQYF
CDR3nt: TGTGCCAGCAGTGAAGTCCGGACTAGCGGGAGACGCGCAGATACGCAGTATTTT

v_gene: TRBV6-2/TRBV6-3
j_gene: TRBJ2-7
d_gene: TRBD1
abundance: many
CDR3aa: CASSYPGTGNYEQYF
CDR3nt: TGTGCCAGCAGTTACCCCGGGACAGGGAACTACGAGCAGTACTTC

v_gene: TRBV11-2
j_gene: TRBJ2-3
d_gene: -
abundance: many
CDR3aa: CASSLEHGNTDTQYF
CDR3nt: TGTGCCAGCAGCTTAGAACACGGAAACACAGATACGCAGTATTTT

v_gene: TRBV7-8
j_gene: TRBJ2-1
d_gene: -
abundance: many
CDR3aa: CASSHSPEQFF
CDR3nt: TGTGCCAGCAGCCACTCCCCTGAGCAGTTCTTC

v_gene: TRBV2
j_gene: TRBJ2-3
d_gene: TRBD1
abundance: few
CDR3aa: CASRLSGTVTDTQYF
CDR3nt: TGTGCCAGCAGACTTTCCGGGACAGTCACAGATACGCAGTATTTT

v_gene: TRBV4-3
j_gene: TRBJ2-3
d_gene: TRBD2
abundance: many
CDR3aa: CASSRTGLAGATDTQYF
CDR3nt: TGCGCCAGCAGCCGGACAGGACTAGCGGGAGCTACAGATACGCAGTATTTT

v_gene: TRBV10-3
j_gene: TRBJ2-1
d_gene: -
abundance: few
CDR3aa: CAISEPPGLTGNEQFF
CDR3nt: TGTGCCATCAGTGAGCCACCGGGACTCACAGGGAATGAGCAGTTCTTC

v_gene: TRBV29-1
j_gene: TRBJ1-3
d_gene: -
abundance: few
CDR3aa: CSVDSGNTIYF
CDR3nt: TGCAGCGTGGACTCTGGAAACACCATATATTTT

v_gene: TRBV6-2/TRBV6-3
j_gene: TRBJ2-7
d_gene: TRBD1
abundance: -
CDR3aa: CASRPAGGSEQYF
CDR3nt: TGTGCCAGCAGGCCCGCAGGGGGCTCCGAGCAGTACTTC

v_gene: TRBV6-5
j_gene: TRBJ2-5
d_gene: -
abundance: -
CDR3aa: CASTLFRDGQETQYF
CDR3nt: TGTGCCAGCACCTTATTCCGGGACGGCCAAGAGACCCAGTACTTC